The clone carrying this TCR beta chain was detected once. Measured with immunoSEQ multiplex PCR; TCRdb has only the in-frame clones, and not every one. The table shows fewer than 550,000 clones, with approximately 79% occurring only once. CDR1 MNHEY and CDR2 SMNVEV come from the germline V gene (reference sequence). The CDR3 consists of 14 residues. Germline trimming cut 0 bases from V and 4 bases from J; bases unmatched to any gene: 2. The data originate from a study of shared clonotypes between healthy human individuals. This sequence joins TRBV27 and TRBJ2-7, with 8 nucleotides matching TRBD2. Sequenced input: PBMCs. This sequence originates from a woman in her thirties or forties in good health. Some clones in this sample may be carry-over from other donors' samples. CDR3 DNA: TGTGCCAGCAGTTTATCATCGGGAGGGTACGAGCAGTACTTC. Translation: CASSLSSGGYEQYF.